These T cell receptor beta chains were read from a single sample in a study of metastatic and nonmetastatic thyroid tumors. TCRdb re-called clones via MiXCR from the PCR reads. The repertoire has 25,000 to 30,000 clones, approximately 16% of them found once; the top ten carry approximately 6.5%. Sequenced: blood. These receptors came from a male donor with papillary thyroid cancer or a benign thyroid nodule (not recorded which). Some clones in this sample may be carry-over from other donors' samples. Each CDR3 is given with its conserved first and last residue. D genes are given only for firm matches. The size field is filled for only some rows; it gives once, few, many or a size class.

V gene	J gene	clone size	D gene	CDR3 protein	CDR3 DNA
TRBV6-1	TRBJ2-7	many	.	CASGPGPPPYEQYF	TGTGCCAGCGGACCAGGACCCCCTCCCTACGAGCAGTACTTC
TRBV5-1	TRBJ1-5	.	.	CASSRDVRNQPQHF	TGCGCCAGCAGCCGGGACGTCCGCAATCAGCCCCAGCATTTT
TRBV14	TRBJ2-1	many	.	CASSPRWWFYNEQFF	TGTGCCAGCAGCCCAAGATGGTGGTTCTACAATGAGCAGTTCTTC
TRBV28	TRBJ2-7	medium-sized	.	CASAPELPYEQYF	TGTGCCAGCGCGCCAGAATTGCCCTACGAGCAGTACTTC
TRBV19	TRBJ2-1	.	.	CASSIVRINEQFF	TGTGCCAGTAGTATAGTGCGGATCAATGAGCAGTTCTTC
TRBV19	TRBJ2-2	.	TRBD2	CASSMRAGGPGELFF	TGTGCCAGTAGTATGCGAGCGGGAGGGCCCGGGGAGCTGTTTTTT
TRBV12-3/TRBV12-4	TRBJ2-2	few	TRBD1	CASSPPGQGPTGELFF	TGTGCCAGCAGTCCTCCGGGACAGGGCCCCACCGGGGAGCTTTTTTTT
TRBV3-1	TRBJ2-7	many	.	CASSQEGPLEQYF	TGTGCCAGCAGCCAAGAAGGCCCCCTCGAGCAGTACTTC
TRBV6-1	TRBJ1-2	medium-sized	TRBD1	CASSNTRTGYGYTF	TGTGCCAGCAGTAACACAAGGACAGGCTATGGCTACACCTTC
TRBV7-6	TRBJ1-1	many	.	CASSLVNTEAFF	TGTGCCAGCAGCCTTGTCAACACTGAAGCTTTCTTT
TRBV20-1	TRBJ2-5	.	TRBD2	CSARVVEGLAGGEETQYF	TGCAGTGCTAGAGTAGTGGAGGGACTAGCGGGAGGGGAAGAGACCCAGTACTTC
TRBV4-1	TRBJ2-2	many	.	CASSPMVERNTGELFF	TGCGCCAGCAGCCCCATGGTAGAGAGGAACACCGGGGAGCTGTTTTTT
TRBV7-3	TRBJ1-1	.	.	CASSFDGASNTEAFF	TGTGCCAGCAGCTTTGATGGGGCGTCGAACACTGAAGCTTTCTTT
TRBV28	TRBJ1-1	.	.	CAGSRTTLAMNTEAFF	TGTGCCGGCAGTCGAACGACATTGGCCATGAACACTGAAGCTTTCTTT
TRBV3-1	TRBJ1-5	many	TRBD1	CASSHGRGQHQPQHF	TGTGCCAGCAGCCATGGCAGGGGGCAACATCAGCCCCAGCATTTT
TRBV27	TRBJ2-1	few	.	CASRPPWCNEQFF	TGTGCCAGCAGACCCCCCTGGTGCAATGAGCAGTTCTTC
TRBV12-3/TRBV12-4	TRBJ2-7	few	.	CASSKQGFYEQYF	TGTGCCAGCAGTAAGCAGGGGTTTTACGAGCAGTACTTC
TRBV27	TRBJ2-5	many	.	CASSFGGTMETQYF	TGTGCCAGCAGTTTCGGGGGAACGATGGAGACCCAGTACTTC
TRBV28	TRBJ1-5	many	TRBD1	CASKKDRGGNQPQHF	TGTGCCAGCAAAAAAGACAGGGGAGGCAATCAGCCCCAGCATTTT
TRBV19	TRBJ2-1	.	.	CACTAPGTKGNGQFF	TGTGCCTGTACCGCTCCGGGGACCAAAGGAAATGGGCAGTTCTTC
TRBV28	TRBJ1-1	few	.	CASSLMPDISTGAFF	TGTGCCAGCAGTTTAATGCCGGACATTTCCACTGGAGCTTTCTTT
TRBV6-5	TRBJ2-3	medium-sized	TRBD1	CASSYSTGGGADTQYF	TGTGCCAGCAGTTACTCGACAGGGGGCGGCGCAGATACGCAGTATTTT
TRBV20-1	TRBJ1-2	.	.	CSDRGSYNYGYTF	TGCAGTGATAGAGGTTCCTACAACTATGGCTACACATTC
TRBV2	TRBJ1-6	many	.	CASLISYNSPLHF	TGTGCCAGCCTAATCTCCTATAATTCACCCCTCCACTTT
TRBV25-1	TRBJ1-1	many	.	CASSESLTPFLTEAFF	TGTGCCAGCAGTGAATCCCTGACCCCCTTTCTAACTGAAGCTTTCTTT
TRBV20-1	TRBJ1-2	many	.	CSARDTGSSGYTF	TGCAGTGCTAGAGATACAGGGTCCAGTGGCTACACCTTC
TRBV19	TRBJ2-1	many	.	CASRVRERGNEQFF	TGTGCCAGTCGGGTCCGGGAGAGAGGCAATGAGCAGTTCTTC
TRBV20-1	TRBJ1-1	.	TRBD1	CSALPWDSEAFF	TGCAGTGCTCTTCCTTGGGACAGTGAAGCTTTCTTT
TRBV9	TRBJ2-2	.	.	CASSVGSGFPGELFF	TGTGCCAGCAGCGTAGGTTCAGGGTTCCCCGGGGAGCTGTTTTTT
TRBV20-1	TRBJ2-7	many	.	CSAMPGQGGDEQYF	TGCAGTGCTATGCCGGGACAAGGGGGGGACGAGCAGTACTTC
TRBV25-1	TRBJ1-1	large	.	CASSVGTEAFF	TGTGCCAGCAGTGTAGGGACTGAAGCTTTCTTT
TRBV5-6	TRBJ2-3	many	.	CASSLELDTQYF	TGTGCCAGCAGCTTGGAACTAGATACGCAGTATTTT
TRBV19	TRBJ1-5	.	.	CSSSKSMGLGQPQHF	TGTTCCAGTAGTAAAAGTATGGGGTTGGGTCAGCCCCAACATTTT
TRBV27	TRBJ1-1	few	.	CASSLLGGKSTEAFF	TGTGCCAGCAGTTTGTTAGGAGGGAAGAGCACTGAAGCTTTCTTT
TRBV27	TRBJ2-7	medium-sized	.	CASSFSGLKRNEQYF	TGTGCCAGCAGTTTTTCGGGACTCAAAAGGAACGAGCAGTACTTC
TRBV2	TRBJ1-3	many	.	CASTSGQTGNTIYF	TGTGCCAGCACCTCGGGGCAAACTGGAAACACCATATATTTT
TRBV20-1	TRBJ2-5	many	TRBD1	CSAPRTGKETQYF	TGCAGTGCTCCACGGACAGGGAAGGAGACCCAGTACTTC
TRBV7-2	TRBJ1-6	medium-sized	.	CASRVTNSPLHF	TGTGCCAGCAGGGTGACCAATTCACCCCTCCACTTT
TRBV18	TRBJ2-3	many	.	CASSPPGGEVTQYF	TGTGCCAGCTCACCCCCAGGGGGGGAGGTTACGCAGTATTTT
TRBV27	TRBJ1-2	medium-sized	.	CASSPDGLGRGGYTF	TGTGCCAGCAGTCCGGACGGATTGGGGCGGGGGGGCTACACCTTC